This TCR beta chain emerged from a study of cytomegalovirus exposure and HLA in healthy donors. Findings and caveats of the study: It was 160 or so TCR beta chains that were listed as cytomegalovirus-associated. TCR beta sequences numbering around 15,000 were associated with HLA alleles at 0.05 false discovery rate in a later analysis. According to a later analysis, donors in an Asian-associated ancestry cluster reportedly had fewer N-insertions than the approximately 720-donor mean.

Points on this clone: What it binds is not known.

The PCR ran on 60 Vbeta and 13 Jbeta primers. Original handling: Later analysis identified approximately 88 million unique TCR beta chains, 9 million to 12 million shared. Profiling relied on immunoSEQ multiplex PCR, and the TCRdb table lists in-frame clones only, not all of them. V and J calls and clone size are those listed in that table; D and trimming were worked out from the DNA. The sample lists 150,000 to 200,000 clones, roughly three quarters occurring once. V lost 5 bases to trimming and J lost 0 bases, with 14 bases between them. The germline V gene encodes CDR1 SGHTA and CDR2 FQGNSA. The CDR3 loop spans 16 amino acids.

This chain connects TRBV7-2 to TRBJ2-1; no firm D call. Sequences were obtained from PBMCs. The clonotype originates from a man between 35 and 55 years old in good health and CMV-seropositive. CDR3 sequence reads: CASSPTKLSSYNEQFF. The CDR3 DNA reads TGTGCCAGCAGCCCCACTAAGCTCAGCTCCTACAATGAGCAGTTCTTC.